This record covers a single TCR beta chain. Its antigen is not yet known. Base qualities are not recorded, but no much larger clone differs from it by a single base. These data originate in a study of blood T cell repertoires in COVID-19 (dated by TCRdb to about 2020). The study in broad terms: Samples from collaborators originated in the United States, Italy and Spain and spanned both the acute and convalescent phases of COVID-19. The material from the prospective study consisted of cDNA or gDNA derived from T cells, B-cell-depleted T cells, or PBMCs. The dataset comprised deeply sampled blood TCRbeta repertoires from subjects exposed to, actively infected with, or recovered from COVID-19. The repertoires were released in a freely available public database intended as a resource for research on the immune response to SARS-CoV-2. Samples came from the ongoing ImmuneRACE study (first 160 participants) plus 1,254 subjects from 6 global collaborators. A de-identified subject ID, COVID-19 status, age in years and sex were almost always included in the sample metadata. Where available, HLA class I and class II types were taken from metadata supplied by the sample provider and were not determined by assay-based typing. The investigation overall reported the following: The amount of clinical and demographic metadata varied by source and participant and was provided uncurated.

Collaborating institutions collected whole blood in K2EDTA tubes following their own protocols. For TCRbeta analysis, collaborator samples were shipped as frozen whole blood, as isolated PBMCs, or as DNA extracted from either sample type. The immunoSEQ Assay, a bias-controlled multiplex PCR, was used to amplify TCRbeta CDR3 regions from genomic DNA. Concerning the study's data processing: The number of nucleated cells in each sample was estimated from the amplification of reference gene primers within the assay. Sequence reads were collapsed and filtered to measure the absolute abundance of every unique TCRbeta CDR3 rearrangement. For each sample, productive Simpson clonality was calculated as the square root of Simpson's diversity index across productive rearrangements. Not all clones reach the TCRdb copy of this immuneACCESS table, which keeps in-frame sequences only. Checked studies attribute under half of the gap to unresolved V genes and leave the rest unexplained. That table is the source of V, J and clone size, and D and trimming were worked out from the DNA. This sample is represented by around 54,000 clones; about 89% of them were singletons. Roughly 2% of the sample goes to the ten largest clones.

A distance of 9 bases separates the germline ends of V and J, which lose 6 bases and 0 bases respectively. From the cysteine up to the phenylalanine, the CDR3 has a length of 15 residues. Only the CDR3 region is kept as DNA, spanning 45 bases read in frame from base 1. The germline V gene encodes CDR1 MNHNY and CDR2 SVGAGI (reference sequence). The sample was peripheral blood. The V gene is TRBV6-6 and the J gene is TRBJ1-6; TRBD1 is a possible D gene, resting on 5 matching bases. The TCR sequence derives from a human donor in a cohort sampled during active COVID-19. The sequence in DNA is TGTGCCAGCAGAGAAGACAGCTCCTATAATTCACCCCTCCACTTT. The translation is CASREDSSYNSPLHF.